This TCR beta chain was sequenced in a study of T cell changes during pregnancy in multiple sclerosis. Per the germline V gene, CDR1 is LGHNA and CDR2 is YSLEER. V lost 3 bases and J 4 bases, leaving 7 bases between the germline ends. The CDR3 is made up of 13 amino acids. Measured with immunoSEQ multiplex PCR; TCRdb has only the in-frame clones, and not every one. The sample contains around 68,000 clones, about nine tenths of which appear only once. This sequence originates from a female donor with multiple sclerosis, enrolled in a pregnancy study. The chain combines TRBV4-3 with TRBJ1-5; D unresolved. Sequencing used peripheral blood, obtained in the third trimester of pregnancy. In DNA form, the CDR3 reads TGCGCCAGCAGCCAGGAGGCTAATCAGCCCCAGCATTTT. The encoded protein is CASSQEANQPQHF.